A single sample is the source of the 10 T cell receptor beta chains below, sequenced in a study of PD-1 blockade in classical Hodgkin lymphoma. Patients all relapsed after autologous stem cell transplantation, and there was variation in brentuximab vedotin exposure. Produced via immunoSEQ multiplex PCR; TCRdb's table is partial and in-frame only. The table records some 7,500 clones, about 88% of them present only once. Sequences were derived from peripheral blood mononuclear cells (PBMCs), sampled at baseline. These receptors were collected from a human donor with classical Hodgkin lymphoma.

This clone was counted once. The rearrangement joins TRBV7-2 to TRBJ2-7, with 10 positions matching TRBD2. Germline-derived CDR1 and CDR2 are SGHTA and FQGNSA. This CDR3 comprises 13 residues. The ends lost 4 bases at V and 6 bases at J; junction bases unmatched: 3. The DNA for the CDR3 is TGTGCCAGCAGCTCAAGGACTAGCGGCGAGCAGTACTTC. Its translation: CASSSRTSGEQYF.

The genes are TRBV7-8 and TRBJ1-2, with D perhaps TRBD1 (5 bases). V was pared by 6 bases and J by 0 bases, with 8 bases between. Germline lookup yields CDR1 SGHVS and CDR2 FQNEAQ. The CDR3 length is 13 residues. The CDR3 sequence is CASRGTSNYGYTF. In nucleotides, the CDR3 is TGTGCCAGCAGGGGGACGTCTAACTATGGCTACACCTTC.

The DNA of the CDR3 is TGCGCCAGCAGTGAGGGAGATACGCAGTATTTT. This translates into CASSEGDTQYF. The rearrangement joins TRBV10-2 to TRBJ2-3; D uncertain. This CDR3 has 11 residues. V lost 2 bases to trimming and J lost 5 bases, with 2 bases between them. Germline V CDR1 and CDR2: WSHSY, SAAADI.

The sample holds one count of this clone. The rearrangement uses TRBV18 and TRBJ1-5; D may be TRBD1 (5 bases). The CDR3 length is 15 residues. Germline V gene data show CDR1 as KGHSH and CDR2 as LQKENI. V lost 2 bases to trimming and J lost 7 bases, with 15 bases between them. Here the CDR3 DNA reads TGTGCCAGCTCACCAGGAGATGGGGCTGGGCAGCCCCAGCATTTT. Residues: CASSPGDGAGQPQHF.

This clone is classed as medium-sized. This chain uses TRBV7-2 with TRBJ2-1; 8 bases are shared with TRBD2. The junction had 7 bases not matched to a gene; V was cut back by 6 bases and J by 6 bases. The CDR3 runs to 14 residues. Germline CDR1 SGHTA, CDR2 FQGNSA. This chain's CDR3 is CASRWAGGVNEQFF. Here the CDR3 DNA reads TGTGCCAGCAGGTGGGCGGGAGGCGTCAATGAGCAGTTCTTC.

V is TRBV6-6 and J is TRBJ2-7, with 12 bases that match TRBD2. Germline V gives CDR1 MNHNY, CDR2 SVGAGI (reference sequence). The V and J ends lost 7 bases and 6 bases, in that order; junction bases with no gene match: 1. CDR3 length: 12 amino acids. In DNA form, the CDR3 reads TGTGCCAGCACACTAGCGGGAGGCGAGCAGTACTTC. It codes for CASTLAGGEQYF.

The J gene is TRBJ2-7, the V gene TRBV7-2; D is unclear. The CDR3 runs 13 residues. V lost 6 bases to trimming and J lost 1 base, with 10 bases between them. Per the germline V gene, CDR1 is SGHTA and CDR2 is FQGNSA. CDR3 loop: CASRTTESYEQYF. CDR3 nucleotides: TGTGCCAGCAGAACGACCGAATCCTACGAGCAGTACTTC.

The genes are TRBV30 and TRBJ2-2; D tentatively reads TRBD1 or TRBD2 (6 bases each). The CDR3 loop spans 14 amino acids. CDR1 is GTSNPN, CDR2 SVGIG, per germline (reference sequence). V was shortened by 3 bases and J by 7 bases, with 15 bases between the two germline ends. DNA for the CDR3: TGTGCCTGGAGGGGGGGCCGGCGGAACGGGGAGCTGTTTTTT. Translating gives CAWRGGRRNGELFF. Based on the CDR3 plus reference TRBV30 and TRBJ2-2, the full variable domain is SQTIHQWPATLVQPVGSPLSLECTVEGTSNPNLYWYRQAAGRGLQLLFYSVGIGQISSEVPQNLSASRPQDRQFILSSKKLLLSDSGFYLCAWRGGRRNGELFFGEGSRLTVL.

The V gene is TRBV9, the J gene TRBJ2-1; D may be TRBD2 (6 bases). CDR1 SGDLS and CDR2 YYNGEE come from the germline V gene. The CDR3 sequence is 11 residues long. Trimming left V 4 bases short and J 9 bases short, with 8 bases between. CDR3 protein: CASSFGGEQFF. For the CDR3, the DNA is TGTGCCAGCAGCTTCGGGGGTGAGCAGTTCTTC. Based on the CDR3 plus reference TRBV9 and TRBJ2-1, the full variable domain is DSGVTQTPKHLITATGQRVTLRCSPRSGDLSVYWYQQSLDQGLQFLIQYYNGEERAKGNILERFSAQQFPDLHSELNLSSLELGDSALYFCASSFGGEQFFGPGTRLTVL.

The chain uses TRBV19 and TRBJ2-1, with 8 bases that match TRBD2. V was pared by 1 base and J by 10 bases, with 9 bases of the junction left unmatched. In germline, CDR1 is LNHDA, CDR2 SQIVND (reference sequence). The CDR3 length is 15 residues. For the CDR3, the DNA is TGTGCCAGTAGTATAGCGAGCGGGAGCCCCTTGGAGCAGTTCTTC. This sequence encodes CASSIASGSPLEQFF.